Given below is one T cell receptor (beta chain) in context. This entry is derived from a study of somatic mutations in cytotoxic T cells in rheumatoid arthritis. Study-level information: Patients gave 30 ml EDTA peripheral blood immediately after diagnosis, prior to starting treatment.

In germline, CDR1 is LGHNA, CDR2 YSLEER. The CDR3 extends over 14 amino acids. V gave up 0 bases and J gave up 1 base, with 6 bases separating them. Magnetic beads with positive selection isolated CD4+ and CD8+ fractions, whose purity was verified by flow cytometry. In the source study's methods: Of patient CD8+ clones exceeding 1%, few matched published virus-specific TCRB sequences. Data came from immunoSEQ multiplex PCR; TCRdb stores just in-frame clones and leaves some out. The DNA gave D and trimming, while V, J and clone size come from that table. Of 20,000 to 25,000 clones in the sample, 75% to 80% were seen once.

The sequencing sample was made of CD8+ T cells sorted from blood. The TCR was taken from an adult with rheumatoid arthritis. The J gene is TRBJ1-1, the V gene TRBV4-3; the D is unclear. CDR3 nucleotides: TGCGCCAGCAGCCAAGATTTCACGAACACTGAAGCTTTCTTT. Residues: CASSQDFTNTEAFF.